This T cell receptor beta chain comes out of a study of cytomegalovirus exposure and HLA in healthy donors. The PCR was carried out with 60 Vbeta primers and 13 Jbeta primers. The assay was immunoSEQ multiplex PCR, and TCRdb's table has in-frame clones only and misses some. The data contain approximately 100,000 clones, approximately 77% of them singletons. The CDR3 spans 12 residues. CDR1 is SGHAT, CDR2 FQNNGV, per germline. For this clone: The junction shows a germline mismatch at one end, possibly a read error.

Sequencing was done on a sample of PBMCs. The sequence was collected from a male donor in good health and CMV-seropositive. The genes are TRBV11-2 and TRBJ2-3; TRBD1 matches at 7 bases. CDR3: CASSLAQGTLNF. CDR3 nucleotide sequence: TGTGCCAGCAGCTTAGCACAGGGGACCCTCAATTTT.